These 10 T cell receptor beta chains were all obtained from the same sample, sequenced in a study of cytomegalovirus exposure and HLA in healthy donors. This PCR relied on a set of 60 Vbeta primers and 13 Jbeta primers. Generated by immunoSEQ multiplex PCR, the TCRdb table keeps only in-frame clones and is missing some. The top ten hold 1.9% of the sample, which has under 200,000 clones, 75% to 90% seen once. The sequencing input was PBMCs. Receptor source: a human donor in good health.

In this sample, this clone turned up a few times. The rearrangement links TRBV10-3 to TRBJ2-7, with TRBD1 identical over 9 bases. The CDR3 contains 13 residues. Per germline, CDR1 ENHRY and CDR2 SYGVKD. Trimming at V came to 6 bases and at J to 5 bases, leaving 5 bases not matched to a gene. The CDR3 DNA reads as TGTGCCATCAGAAACAGGGGGCAGGACGAGCAGTACTTC. It encodes CAIRNRGQDEQYF.

This chain connects TRBV10-1 to TRBJ2-7; perhaps TRBD1 as D (6 bases). The CDR3 has 14 amino acids. V shed 3 bases and J shed 3 bases, with 12 bases lying between them. CDR1 is WNHNN and CDR2 is SYGVQD in the germline V gene (reference sequence). As DNA, the CDR3 is TGCGCCAGCAGTGATCCTCGGGACAACTACGAGCAGTACTTC. Its translation: CASSDPRDNYEQYF.

CDR3 nucleotide sequence: TGTGCCAGCAGCTTTCACAGCTACGAGCAGTACTTC. Its translation is CASSFHSYEQYF. V usage is TRBV7-9 and J usage is TRBJ2-7; D is undetermined. The CDR3 runs 12 residues. Per germline, CDR1 SEHNR and CDR2 FQNEAQ (reference sequence). The ends were cut back, 3 bases at V and 3 bases at J, with 6 bases in the middle.

This rearrangement joins TRBV4-3 to TRBJ2-7; 9 bases fit TRBD2. This CDR3 contains 16 residues. The germline CDR1 and CDR2 sequences are LGHNA and YSLEER. V was pared by 1 base and J by 0 bases, with 4 bases of the junction left unmatched. DNA for the CDR3: TGCGCCAGCAGCCAAGGTCTAGCGGGGCTCTCCTACGAGCAGTACTTC. Amino acid sequence: CASSQGLAGLSYEQYF.

This chain links TRBV21-1 with TRBJ2-2; the D segment call TRBD1 is taken from the table without a DNA check. TRBV21-1 is recorded as a pseudogene. CDR3 length equals 18 residues. The CDR3 reads CASSKAYRAGTNTGELFF. As DNA, the CDR3 is TGTGCCAGCAGCAAAGCTTATCGGGCAGGGACGAACACCGGGGAGCTGTTTTTT.

The chain combines TRBV6-1 with TRBJ2-7; D is unresolved. Germline assignment: CDR1 MNHNS and CDR2 SASEGT. Trimming cost V 2 bases and J 2 bases, with 16 bases left between them. This CDR3 has 16 amino acids. The CDR3 DNA is TGTGCCAGCAGTGAAACTAAGCTGAGCCGAACCTACGAGCAGTACTTC. Translation: CASSETKLSRTYEQYF.

V gene TRBV4-3 combines with J gene TRBJ2-4; D ambiguous. Trimming removed 1 base at V and 10 bases at J, with 11 bases between. Germline CDR1 reads LGHNA; CDR2 reads YSLEER. The CDR3 has 13 residues. DNA for the CDR3: TGCGCCAGCAGCCAAGTTTTAGGAGAGATTCAGTACTTC. Amino acid sequence: CASSQVLGEIQYF.

In its sample, this clone was seen a few times. The gene calls are TRBV5-1 and TRBJ2-3; 8 bases align to TRBD1. In germline, CDR1 is SGHRS, CDR2 YFSETQ. V shed 4 bases and J 2 bases; nucleotides not matched to a gene: 3. The CDR3 contains 14 residues. CDR3 sequence: CASSPGQDTDTQYF. DNA of the CDR3: TGCGCCAGCAGCCCGGGACAGGACACAGATACGCAGTATTTT.

CDR3 sequence reads: CASSPGLAGPNYEQYF. DNA for the CDR3: TGTGCCAGCAGCCCCGGACTAGCGGGGCCCAACTACGAGCAGTACTTC. The J gene is TRBJ2-7, the V gene TRBV13; 12 bases fit TRBD2. The J segment lost 3 bases and the V segment lost 5 bases, leaving 8 bases of the junction unmatched. CDR3 length equals 16 residues. Germline lookup yields CDR1 PRHDT and CDR2 FYEKMQ (reference sequence).

This clone has just a few counts. This chain joins TRBV6-1 and TRBJ1-5; 8 nucleotides align to TRBD1. The CDR3 is 14 amino acids. Germline-derived CDR1 and CDR2 are MNHNS and SASEGT. J was trimmed by 2 bases and V by 10 bases; bases with no gene match: 7. The CDR3 DNA reads TGTGCCACCACAGGGGGTTCGGGCAATCAGCCCCAGCATTTT. Translated: CATTGGSGNQPQHF.